The present T cell receptor (beta chain) was sequenced within a study of cytomegalovirus exposure and HLA in healthy donors (dated 2017 in TCRdb). Regarding the study in general: An earlier analysis of 587 of the donors reported 250 to 300 Gb of sequence data and approximately 120 million unique TCR beta sequences obtained from around 180 million T cells. Every repertoire in the discovery cohort had been generated on one and the same sequencing platform. Donor age, sex, ethnicity and CMV serostatus were collected together with the repertoire data. The study aimed to test whether signatures of past pathogen exposure could be identified by cataloging public T cell receptors. To decide whether each TCR beta V gene segment behaved as functional or pseudogenic, an earlier analysis of some 570 of the donors relied on high-throughput TCR beta sequencing. A separate validation cohort of approximately 120 different subjects was used in addition to the approximately 700-subject first cohort. Of the 300 to 500 genotyped donors, 70% to 90% were placed in the genetic ancestry cluster associated with self-reported Caucasian donors. Rather than drawing on any new phenotypic data, the later analysis identified candidate immune exposures from TCR beta sequences and the way those sequences occurred across donors. Typing coverage differed by locus: A, B, C, DRB1 and DQB1 were typed in roughly 620-640 donors, DQA1 in 522, DPA1 in some 600, and DPB1 in just under 480. Both class I and class II loci were covered by HLA typing, at four-digit resolution. A later genetic analysis used genome-wide SNP genotypes for about three fifths of the 666 donors, treating that subset as a discovery cohort. An early release covering approximately 600 HLA-typed donors comprised around 300 gigabases of sequencing data and 65 million to 100 million unique TCR sequences. Among a few hundred genotyped donors of the cohort, an average of about 240,000 unique TCR beta nucleotide sequences were sequenced per donor, approximately 20% of them non-productive. Because of strong linkage in the cohort, four or five DR-DQ haplotypes were treated as single units for association and clustering. A later analysis re-analyzed previously published TCR beta repertoires from 550 to 700 donors and added high-resolution HLA genotyping to study TCR occurrence patterns. The study combined high-throughput TCR immunosequencing, statistical association of individual TCRs with disease status, and machine learning to predict cytomegalovirus infection status. The study profiled the T cell repertoires of under 850 subjects by immunosequencing and related them to cytomegalovirus serostatus.

Comment on this clone: Its antigen is unknown. No qualities accompany the bases; no much larger clone lies one base away.

Sequences SEHNR (CDR1) and FQNEAQ (CDR2) are obtained from the germline V gene (reference sequence). Counted from cysteine to phenylalanine, this CDR3 has 18 amino acids. Only the CDR3 part of the read is kept: 54 bases, read in frame from the first base. V sheds 5 bases and J sheds 0 bases, leaving 21 bases between their ends. The cohort consisted of 650 to 850 healthy bone marrow donors. At the time of sampling, every cohort member was nominally healthy, though immune exposures that went unrecorded were likely present. The donor tested CMV seronegative and was one of the 352 seronegative cohort members. Every donor gave a peripheral blood sample, and the peripheral blood mononuclear cells from that sample were used for TCR beta sequencing. The Qiagen DNeasy Blood Extraction Kit was used to extract genomic DNA from the blood cell samples. General findings and caveats noted by the study authors: A later genetic analysis associated a missense DCLRE1C variant with V-gene and J-gene trimming of TCR beta chains, and an independent cohort replicated the association. This cohort had only TCR beta chains sequenced, and the lack of alpha or paired-chain data limited which features could be detected. When HLA alleles, especially DR and DQ, strongly co-occurred, TCR associations were difficult to assign to individual alleles. Linkage disequilibrium might explain the correlated functional status among segregating V segments, but an unknown experimental factor could not be ruled out. Presence/absence analyses assumed roughly uniform sequencing depth across donors, an assumption that may not hold. Most TCR sequences were seen in very few donors, while some public TCRs were found in many individuals. In a later analysis, the rate of TCR association differed among HLA loci, with DRB1 alleles having the most associated TCRs and HLA-C alleles having the fewest. A cluster of highly shared sequence variants was judged likely to represent a technical artifact of the sequencing pipeline. Compared with the 666-donor mean, donors in an Asian-associated ancestry cluster had fewer N-insertions in productive TCRs, according to a later genetic analysis. A further reported finding was that TCR beta sequences accurately predicted the HLA-A and HLA-B alleles for most subjects in the first cohort. Broadly in line with IMGT annotations, most TCR beta V segments showed up in productive rearrangements about 87% or about 30% of the time in an earlier analysis of approximately 600 of the donors. Cytomegalovirus status was reported to be diagnosed by the classifier with high specificity and sensitivity in both the original and validation cohorts. A later analysis found that HLA-associated TCR beta chains were more clonally expanded and had lower generation probabilities than equally common non-associated chains. The only immune exposure information available for the cohort was CMV serostatus. A few of the identified cytomegalovirus-associated TCR beta chains were confirmed in vitro to be specific for cytomegalovirus antigens. The study listed 150 to 200 TCR beta chains as associated with cytomegalovirus. The authors suggested that the approach could potentially be generalized to other disease states and immunological phenotypes. Some IMGT-functional V segments, including TRBV6-2 and TRBV6-3, could not be told apart with the 87-base-pair reads, so those segments were excluded. A later analysis found that most CMV-associated TCR beta chains appeared HLA-restricted, with HLA associations seemingly driven largely by CMV exposure. At a false discovery rate of 0.05, a later analysis linked 16,951 TCR beta sequences to specific HLA alleles. Because HLA typing was unavailable for some donors at each locus, only the typed subset was used in association tests. A later analysis reported that several top co-occurrence clusters appeared linked to parvovirus B19, influenza, CMV and Epstein-Barr virus. The earlier analysis of fewer than 750 of the donors excluded 15 to 20 rarely observed V segments, including chromosome 9 orphons, because counts were too low.

The library was prepared using the immunoSEQ multiplex PCR assay. A mixture of 60 forward primers for TCR Vbeta segments and 13 reverse primers for TCR Jbeta segments was used in the multiplex PCR. Amplification of the CDR3 region of rearranged TCR beta genes was performed with a multiplex PCR assay on genomic DNA. The amplified TCR beta libraries were sequenced on the Illumina HiSeq System as 87-base-pair reads. The published analysis was carried out like this. Across the 670 or so repertoires, a later analysis counted approximately 75 million unique TCR beta chains, 8.5 million to 12 million of which were shared by at least two donors. Raw reads were error-corrected and collapsed into unique sequences with a nearest-neighbor algorithm that merged closely related sequences to remove PCR and sequencing errors. CDR3 sequences were aligned to IMGT reference sequences to assign V, D and J gene segments. For a sequence to be retained, at least a six-nucleotide match to both a V gene segment and a J gene segment was required. Rearrangements were called productive when the CDR3 lacked stop codons and stayed in frame with V and J; all others were non-productive. CDR3 was defined by IMGT convention, running from the second conserved V-encoded cysteine to the conserved J-encoded phenylalanine. The earlier analysis of approximately 590 of the donors excluded any sequence lacking an unambiguous match to a single V gene segment. In an earlier analysis of some 590 of the donors, a V segment was called functional when productive rearrangements were above 56.7%, and segregating when the standard deviation between donors exceeded 5%. A statistical classification framework was built for diagnosing cytomegalovirus status from the catalog of TCR beta chain sequences. V and J gene assignment, in a later analysis, came from comparing TCR nucleotide sequences with IMGT/GENE-DB human TR gene sequences. In a later analysis, CDR3 sequences and most-parsimonious VDJ recombination scenarios were assigned using the TCRdist pipeline. In a later analysis, each TCR beta chain was defined by its CDR3 amino acid sequence together with its V-gene family, and reads lacking a unique V-gene family were excluded. In a later analysis, nearly 600 highly shared, low-generation-probability nucleotide sequences were removed to address suspected cross-contamination and a sequencing artifact. For each public chain, a later analysis derived a clonal expansion index from normalized ranks of inferred template counts within each repertoire. Generation probabilities in a later analysis came from a VDJ recombination model fitted to out-of-frame rearrangements, and those results were checked against IGoR. A later analysis scored TCR-TCR, TCR-HLA and TCR-CMV co-occurrence with hypergeometric tests, applying a repertoire-size bias correction to TCR pairs. False discovery rates were estimated in a later analysis by permuting HLA or CMV assignments 20 times. In a later analysis, co-occurring TCRs were grouped using DBSCAN, and TCRdist sequence similarity was added for clustering within HLA-allele-positive subsets. Co-occurrence clustering excluded repertoires with fewer than 30,000 or more than 120,000 public chains, plus five with anomalous nucleotide sharing. What TCRdb holds here is the immuneACCESS table cut down to in-frame rearrangements. Part of the clones is not present; checked against another copy, under half of the missing clones reflect an unresolved V gene, and the others are unexplained. V, J and clone size reflect that table, while D and trimming were determined from the DNA. Here the sample has around 130,000 clones; approximately 70% occur a single time. 5.5% to 7% of the sample is held by the ten biggest clonotypes.

Sequencing was done on a sample of PBMCs. Rearrangement joined TRBV7-9 to TRBJ2-3; a tentative D match to TRBD2 spans 6 bases. The clonotype was recovered from a woman aged 55 to 70 in good health and CMV-seronegative. The CDR3 here reads CASSPGGSGHSSTDTQYF. The DNA sequence follows: TGTGCCAGCAGCCCGGGTGGGAGCGGGCACTCTAGCACAGATACGCAGTATTTT. The variable domain in full, with residues beyond the CDR3 obtained from the reference TRBV7-9 and TRBJ2-3 genes, is DTGVSQNPRHKITKRGQNVTFRCDPISEHNRLYWYRQTLGQGPEFLTYFQNEAQLEKSRLLSDRFSAERPKGSFSTLEIQRTEQGDSAMYLCASSPGGSGHSSTDTQYFGPGTRLTVL.